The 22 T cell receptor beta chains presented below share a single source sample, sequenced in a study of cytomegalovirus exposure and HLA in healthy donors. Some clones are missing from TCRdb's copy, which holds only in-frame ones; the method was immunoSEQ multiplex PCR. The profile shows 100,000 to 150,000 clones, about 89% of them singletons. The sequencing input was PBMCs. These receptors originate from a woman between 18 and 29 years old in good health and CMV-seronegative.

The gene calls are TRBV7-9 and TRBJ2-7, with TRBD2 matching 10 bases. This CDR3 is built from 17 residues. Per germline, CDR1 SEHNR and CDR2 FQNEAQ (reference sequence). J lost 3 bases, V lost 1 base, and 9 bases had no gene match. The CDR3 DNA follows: TGTGCCAGCAGCTTAGAAATACTAGCGGGGTCAATCTACGAGCAGTACTTC. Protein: CASSLEILAGSIYEQYF.

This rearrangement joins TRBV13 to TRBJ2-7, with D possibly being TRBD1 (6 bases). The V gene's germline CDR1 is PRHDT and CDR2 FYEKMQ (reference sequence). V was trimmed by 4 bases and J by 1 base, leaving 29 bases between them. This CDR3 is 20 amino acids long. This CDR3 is CASSSHETGTTTEYSYEQYF. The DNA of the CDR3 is TGTGCCAGCAGCTCACATGAAACCGGGACAACCACGGAGTATTCCTACGAGCAGTACTTC.

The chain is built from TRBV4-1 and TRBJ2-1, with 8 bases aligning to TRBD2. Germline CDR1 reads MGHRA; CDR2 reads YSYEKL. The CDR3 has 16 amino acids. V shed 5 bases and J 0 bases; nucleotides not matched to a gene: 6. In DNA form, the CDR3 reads TGCGCCAGCAGCTACGGGGGGGTTAGCTCCTACAATGAGCAGTTCTTC. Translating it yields CASSYGGVSSYNEQFF.

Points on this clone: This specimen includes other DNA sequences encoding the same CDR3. CDR3 region: CASAASSYEQYF. In DNA form, the CDR3 reads TGTGCCAGCGCCGCTAGTTCCTACGAGCAGTACTTC. The J gene is TRBJ2-7, the V gene TRBV6-5; D unresolved. Between the trimmed V and J ends, which lost 8 bases and 1 base, there was a span of 9 bases. From germline, CDR1 is MNHEY and CDR2 SVGAGI. The CDR3 extends over 12 amino acids.

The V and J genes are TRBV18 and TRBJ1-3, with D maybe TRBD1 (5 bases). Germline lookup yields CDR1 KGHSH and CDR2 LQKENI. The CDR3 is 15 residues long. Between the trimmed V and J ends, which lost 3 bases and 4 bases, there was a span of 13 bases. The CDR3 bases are TGTGCCAGCTCACCGGACATCAACTGGGGAAACACCATATATTTT. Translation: CASSPDINWGNTIYF.

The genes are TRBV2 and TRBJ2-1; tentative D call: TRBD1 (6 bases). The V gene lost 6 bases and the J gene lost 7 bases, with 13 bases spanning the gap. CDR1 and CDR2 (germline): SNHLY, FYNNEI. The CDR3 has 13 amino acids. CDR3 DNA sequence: TGTGCCAGCAGGGAAAGGGGGTTAAATGAGCAGTTCTTC. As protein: CASRERGLNEQFF.

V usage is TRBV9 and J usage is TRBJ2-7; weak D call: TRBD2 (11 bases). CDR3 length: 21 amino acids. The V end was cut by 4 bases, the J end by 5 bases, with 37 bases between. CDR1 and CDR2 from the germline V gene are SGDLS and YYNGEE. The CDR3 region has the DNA TGTGCCAGCAGCCCTGACAGGGGGCCCCTTCGAGAGACTAGCGGGACCCACGAGCAGTACTTC. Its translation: CASSPDRGPLRETSGTHEQYF. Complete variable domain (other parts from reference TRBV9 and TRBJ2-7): DSGVTQTPKHLITATGQRVTLRCSPRSGDLSVYWYQQSLDQGLQFLIQYYNGEERAKGNILERFSAQQFPDLHSELNLSSLELGDSALYFCASSPDRGPLRETSGTHEQYFGPGTRLTVT.

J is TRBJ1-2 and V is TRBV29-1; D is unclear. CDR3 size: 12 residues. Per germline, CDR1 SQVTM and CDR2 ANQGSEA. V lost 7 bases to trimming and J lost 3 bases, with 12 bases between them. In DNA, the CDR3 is TGCAGCGCGGCCAGGCGGGACTATGGCTACACCTTC. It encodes CSAARRDYGYTF.

The CDR3 region is CASGEGDRGNIQYF. CDR3 DNA sequence: TGTGCCAGCGGCGAAGGGGACAGGGGGAACATTCAGTACTTC. This rearrangement joins TRBV7-9 to TRBJ2-4, with TRBD1 matching 11 bases. This CDR3 has 14 residues. Germline loops: CDR1 SEHNR, CDR2 FQNEAQ (reference sequence). Trimming removed 8 bases from V and 7 bases from J; junction bases left unmatched: 7. Complete variable domain (other parts from reference TRBV7-9 and TRBJ2-4): DTGVSQNPRHKITKRGQNVTFRCDPISEHNRLYWYRQTLGQGPEFLTYFQNEAQLEKSRLLSDRFSAERPKGSFSTLEIQRTEQGDSAMYLCASGEGDRGNIQYFGAGTRLSVL.

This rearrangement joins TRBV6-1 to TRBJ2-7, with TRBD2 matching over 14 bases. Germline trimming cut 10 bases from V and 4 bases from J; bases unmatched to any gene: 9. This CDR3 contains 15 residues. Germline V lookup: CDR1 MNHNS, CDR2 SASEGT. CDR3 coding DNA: TGTGCCAATGAGGGACTAGCGGGAGTTTCGTACGAGCAGTACTTC. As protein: CANEGLAGVSYEQYF.

CDR3 bases: TGCGCCAGCAGCGGCCCCCTCAAGAACACTGAAGCTTTCTTT. Amino acid sequence: CASSGPLKNTEAFF. V is TRBV4-1 and J is TRBJ1-1; D call uncertain. Trimming stripped 5 bases from V and 1 base from J, with 11 bases between. Germline CDR1 is MGHRA and CDR2 is YSYEKL. This CDR3 has 14 amino acids.

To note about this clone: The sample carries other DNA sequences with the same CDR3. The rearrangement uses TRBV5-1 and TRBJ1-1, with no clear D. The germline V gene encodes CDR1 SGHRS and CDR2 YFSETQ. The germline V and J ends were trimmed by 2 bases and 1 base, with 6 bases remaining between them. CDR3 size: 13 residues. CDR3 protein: CASSLTGNTEAFF. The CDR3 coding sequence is TGCGCCAGCAGCTTAACGGGGAACACTGAAGCTTTCTTT. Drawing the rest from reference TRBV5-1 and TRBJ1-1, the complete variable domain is KAGVTQTPRYLIKTRGQQVTLSCSPISGHRSVSWYQQTPGQGLQFLFEYFSETQRNKGNFPGRFSGRQFSNSRSEMNVSTLELGDSALYLCASSLTGNTEAFFGQGTRLTVV.

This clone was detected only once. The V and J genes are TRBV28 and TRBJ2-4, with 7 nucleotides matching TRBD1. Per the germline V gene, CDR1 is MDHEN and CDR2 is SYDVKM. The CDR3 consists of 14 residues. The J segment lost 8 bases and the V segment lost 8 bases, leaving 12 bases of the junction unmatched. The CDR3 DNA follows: TGTGCCAGCGCCCTGGGGGACAGCCGTTACATTCAGTACTTC. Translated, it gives CASALGDSRYIQYF. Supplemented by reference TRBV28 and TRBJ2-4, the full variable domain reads DVKVTQSSRYLVKRTGEKVFLECVQDMDHENMFWYRQDPGLGLRLIYFSYDVKMKEKGDIPEGYSVSREKKERFSLILESASTNQTSMYLCASALGDSRYIQYFGAGTRLSVL.

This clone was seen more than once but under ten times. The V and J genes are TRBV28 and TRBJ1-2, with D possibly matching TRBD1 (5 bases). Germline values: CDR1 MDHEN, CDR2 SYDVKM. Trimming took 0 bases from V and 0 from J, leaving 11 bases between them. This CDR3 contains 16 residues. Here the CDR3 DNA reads TGTGCCAGCAGTTTATGGGGGGGGACTACTAACTATGGCTACACCTTC. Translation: CASSLWGGTTNYGYTF.

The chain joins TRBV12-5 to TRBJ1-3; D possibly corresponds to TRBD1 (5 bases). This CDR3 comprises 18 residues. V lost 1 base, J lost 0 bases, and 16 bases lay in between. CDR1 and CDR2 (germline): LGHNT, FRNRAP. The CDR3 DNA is TGTGCTAGTGGTTTGGGGGAGGGAGCAGGGACCTCTGGAAACACCATATATTTT. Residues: CASGLGEGAGTSGNTIYF.

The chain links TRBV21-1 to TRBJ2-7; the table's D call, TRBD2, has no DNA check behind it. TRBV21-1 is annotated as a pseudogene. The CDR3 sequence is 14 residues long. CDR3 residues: CASTTLNGSYEQYF. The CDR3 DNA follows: TGTGCCAGCACCACCTTGAACGGCTCCTACGAGCAGTACTTC.

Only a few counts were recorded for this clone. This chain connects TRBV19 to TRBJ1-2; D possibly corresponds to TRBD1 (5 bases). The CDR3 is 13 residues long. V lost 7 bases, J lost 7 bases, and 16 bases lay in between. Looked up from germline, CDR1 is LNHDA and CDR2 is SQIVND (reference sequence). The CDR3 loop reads CASKGLTASGYTF. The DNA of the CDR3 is TGTGCCAGTAAGGGGTTGACAGCGTCTGGCTACACCTTC.

The CDR3 DNA sequence: TGCGCCAGCAGCCAAGTCCCCCTCGGCACCATATATTTT. Translation gives CASSQVPLGTIYF. The genes are TRBV4-1 and TRBJ1-3; D call uncertain. CDR3 length: 13 amino acids. Trimming removed 1 base at V and 9 bases at J, with 10 bases between. In germline, CDR1 is MGHRA, CDR2 YSYEKL.

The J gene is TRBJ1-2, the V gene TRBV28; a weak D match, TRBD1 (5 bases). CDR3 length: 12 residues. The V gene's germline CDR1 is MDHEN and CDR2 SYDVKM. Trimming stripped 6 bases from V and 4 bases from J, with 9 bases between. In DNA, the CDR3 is TGTGCCAGCAGGACAGTCGCCTATGGCTACACCTTC. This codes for CASRTVAYGYTF.

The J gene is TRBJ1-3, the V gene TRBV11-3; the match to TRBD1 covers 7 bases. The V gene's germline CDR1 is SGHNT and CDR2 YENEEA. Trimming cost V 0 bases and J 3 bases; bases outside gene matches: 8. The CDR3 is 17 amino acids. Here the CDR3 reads CASSLDLPTGLGNTIYF. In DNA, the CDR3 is TGTGCCAGCAGCTTAGACCTACCGACAGGGCTTGGAAACACCATATATTTT.

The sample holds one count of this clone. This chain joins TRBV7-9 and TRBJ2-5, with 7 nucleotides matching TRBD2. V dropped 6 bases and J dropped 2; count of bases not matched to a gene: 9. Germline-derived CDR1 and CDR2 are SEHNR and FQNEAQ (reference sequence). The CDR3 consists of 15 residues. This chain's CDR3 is CASSYGVGGQETQYF. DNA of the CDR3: TGTGCCAGCAGTTACGGAGTGGGAGGGCAAGAGACCCAGTACTTC.

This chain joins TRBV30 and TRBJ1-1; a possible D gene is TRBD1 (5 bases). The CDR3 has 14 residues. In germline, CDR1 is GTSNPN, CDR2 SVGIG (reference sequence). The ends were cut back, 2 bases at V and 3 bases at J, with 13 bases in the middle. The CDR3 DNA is TGTGCCTGGAGTATCGGGGGGTGGTACACTGAAGCTTTCTTT. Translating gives CAWSIGGWYTEAFF.